The 2 T cell receptor beta chains listed next were all sequenced from one sample in a study of T cell responses to AZD1222 COVID-19 vaccine. Clones were read by immunoSEQ multiplex PCR, and TCRdb kept only the in-frame ones, dropping some. The repertoire holds about 76,000 clones, over 65% seen once, with roughly 28% in the top ten. The source material was peripheral blood, sampled 28 days after the second dose of the MenACWY control vaccine. Source of these receptors: an adult who received the MenACWY meningococcal vaccine as a control.

The rearrangement links TRBV5-1 to TRBJ2-5, with D perhaps given as TRBD1 or TRBD2 (5 bases each). This CDR3 spans 16 amino acids. V was cut by 0 bases and J by 2 bases, with 14 bases left in between. Per germline, CDR1 SGHRS and CDR2 YFSETQ. The CDR3 DNA sequence: TGCGCCAGCAGCTTGGAGGGGCTGACGGGACAAGAGACCCAGTACTTC. It yields the protein CASSLEGLTGQETQYF. Supplemented by reference TRBV5-1 and TRBJ2-5, the full variable domain reads KAGVTQTPRYLIKTRGQQVTLSCSPISGHRSVSWYQQTPGQGLQFLFEYFSETQRNKGNFPGRFSGRQFSNSRSEMNVSTLELGDSALYLCASSLEGLTGQETQYFGPGTRLLVL.

The CDR3 sequence: CATSRGAGQSGGYTF. Written as DNA, the CDR3 is TGTGCCACCAGCAGAGGGGCCGGTCAGTCTGGGGGCTACACCTTC. This chain joins TRBV15 and TRBJ1-2, with D unresolved. Germline values: CDR1 LNHNV, CDR2 YYDKDF (reference sequence). The germline V and J ends were trimmed by 1 base and 8 bases, with 17 bases remaining between them. The CDR3 extends over 15 amino acids.